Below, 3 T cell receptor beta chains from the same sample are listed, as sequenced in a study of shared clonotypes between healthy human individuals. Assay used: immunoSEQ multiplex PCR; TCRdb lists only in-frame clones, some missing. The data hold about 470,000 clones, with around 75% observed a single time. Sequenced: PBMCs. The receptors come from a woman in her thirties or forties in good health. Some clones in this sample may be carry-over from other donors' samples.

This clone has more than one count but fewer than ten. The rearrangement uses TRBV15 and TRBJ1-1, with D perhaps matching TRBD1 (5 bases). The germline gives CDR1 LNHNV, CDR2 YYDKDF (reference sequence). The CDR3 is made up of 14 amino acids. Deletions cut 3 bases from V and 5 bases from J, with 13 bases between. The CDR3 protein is CATSRGQRETEAFF. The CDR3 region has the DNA TGTGCCACCAGCAGGGGGCAGAGGGAAACTGAAGCTTTCTTT.

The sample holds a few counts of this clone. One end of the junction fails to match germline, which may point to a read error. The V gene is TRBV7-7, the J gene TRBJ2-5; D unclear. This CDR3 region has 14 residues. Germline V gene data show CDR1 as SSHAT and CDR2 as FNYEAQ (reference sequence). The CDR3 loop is CASSLVGQASTQYF. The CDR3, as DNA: TGTGCTAGCAGCTTAGTAGGTCAGGCGTCCACCCAGTACTTC.

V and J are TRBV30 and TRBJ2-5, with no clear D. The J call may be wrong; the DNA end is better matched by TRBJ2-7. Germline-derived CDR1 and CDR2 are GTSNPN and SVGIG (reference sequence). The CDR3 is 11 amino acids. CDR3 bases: TGTGCCTGGAGTGGGCAGTACGAGCAGTACTTC. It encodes CAWSGQYEQYF.